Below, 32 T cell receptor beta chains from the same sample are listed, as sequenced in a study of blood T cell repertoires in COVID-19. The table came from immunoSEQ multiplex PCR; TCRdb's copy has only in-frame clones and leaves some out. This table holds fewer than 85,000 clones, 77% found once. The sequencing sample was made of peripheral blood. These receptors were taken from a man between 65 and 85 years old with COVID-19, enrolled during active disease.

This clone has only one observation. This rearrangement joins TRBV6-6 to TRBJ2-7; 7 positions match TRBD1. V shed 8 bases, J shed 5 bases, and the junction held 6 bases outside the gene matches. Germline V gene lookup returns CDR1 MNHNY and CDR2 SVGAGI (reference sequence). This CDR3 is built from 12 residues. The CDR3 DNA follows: TGTGCCAGCCGACAGGGTTCCCACGAGCAGTACTTC. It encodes CASRQGSHEQYF.

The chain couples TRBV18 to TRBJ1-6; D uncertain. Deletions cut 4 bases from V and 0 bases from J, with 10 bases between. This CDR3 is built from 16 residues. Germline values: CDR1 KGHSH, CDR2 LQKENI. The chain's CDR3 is CASSHTESSYNSPLHF. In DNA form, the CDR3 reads TGTGCCAGCTCACACACAGAAAGCTCCTATAATTCACCCCTCCACTTT.

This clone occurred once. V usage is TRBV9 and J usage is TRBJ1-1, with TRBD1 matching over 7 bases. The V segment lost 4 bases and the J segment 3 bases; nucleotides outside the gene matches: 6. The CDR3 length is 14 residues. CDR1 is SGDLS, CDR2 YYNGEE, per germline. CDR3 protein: CASSLGTVYTEAFF. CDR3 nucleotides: TGTGCCAGCAGCCTTGGGACAGTCTACACTGAAGCTTTCTTT.

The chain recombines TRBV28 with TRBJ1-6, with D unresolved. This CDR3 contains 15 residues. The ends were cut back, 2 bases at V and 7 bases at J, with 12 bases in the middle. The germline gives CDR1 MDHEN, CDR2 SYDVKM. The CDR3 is CASSLSTLANSPLHF. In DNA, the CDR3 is TGTGCCAGCAGTTTAAGTACCTTGGCAAATTCACCCCTCCACTTT.

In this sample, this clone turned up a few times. The CDR3 DNA is TGTGCCACCAGTGACAACAGGGGGCGCCTCACCGGGGAGCTGTTTTTT. Translating it yields CATSDNRGRLTGELFF. V gene TRBV24-1 combines with J gene TRBJ2-2; 9 positions match TRBD1. CDR1 is KGHDR, CDR2 SFDVKD, per germline. This CDR3 region has 16 residues. V lost 4 bases to trimming and J lost 4 bases; unmatched junction nucleotides: 6.

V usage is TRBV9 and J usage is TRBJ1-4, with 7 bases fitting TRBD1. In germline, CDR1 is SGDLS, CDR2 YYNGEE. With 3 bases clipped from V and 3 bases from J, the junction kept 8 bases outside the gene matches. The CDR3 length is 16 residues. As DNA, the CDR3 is TGTGCCAGCAGCGCGGTACAGGGGTACTCTAATGAAAAACTGTTTTTT. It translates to CASSAVQGYSNEKLFF.

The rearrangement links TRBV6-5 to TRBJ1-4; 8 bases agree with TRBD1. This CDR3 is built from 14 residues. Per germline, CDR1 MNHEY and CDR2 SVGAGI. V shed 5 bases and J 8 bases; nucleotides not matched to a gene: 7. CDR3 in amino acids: CASSRRQGWEKLFF. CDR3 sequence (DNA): TGTGCCAGCAGTAGAAGACAGGGGTGGGAAAAACTGTTTTTT.

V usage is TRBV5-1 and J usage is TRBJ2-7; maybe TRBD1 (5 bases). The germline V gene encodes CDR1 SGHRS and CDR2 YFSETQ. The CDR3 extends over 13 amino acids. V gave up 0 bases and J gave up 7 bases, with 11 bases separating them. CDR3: CASSLAGMGEQYF. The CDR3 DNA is TGCGCCAGCAGCTTGGCAGGGATGGGTGAGCAGTACTTC.

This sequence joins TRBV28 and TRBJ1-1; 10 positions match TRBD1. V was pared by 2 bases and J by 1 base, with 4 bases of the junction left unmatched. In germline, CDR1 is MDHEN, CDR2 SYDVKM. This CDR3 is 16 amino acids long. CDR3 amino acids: CASSLLGQGGNTEAFF. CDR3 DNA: TGTGCCAGCAGTTTACTCGGACAGGGGGGGAACACTGAAGCTTTCTTT. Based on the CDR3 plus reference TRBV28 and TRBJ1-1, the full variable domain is DVKVTQSSRYLVKRTGEKVFLECVQDMDHENMFWYRQDPGLGLRLIYFSYDVKMKEKGDIPEGYSVSREKKERFSLILESASTNQTSMYLCASSLLGQGGNTEAFFGQGTRLTVV.

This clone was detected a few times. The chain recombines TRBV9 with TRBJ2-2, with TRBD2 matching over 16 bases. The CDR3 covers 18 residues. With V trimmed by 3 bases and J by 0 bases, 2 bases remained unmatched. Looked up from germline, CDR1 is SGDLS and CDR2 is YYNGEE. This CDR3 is CASSAGLAGGPNTGELFF. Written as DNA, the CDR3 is TGTGCCAGCAGCGCGGGACTAGCGGGAGGGCCGAACACCGGGGAGCTGTTTTTT.

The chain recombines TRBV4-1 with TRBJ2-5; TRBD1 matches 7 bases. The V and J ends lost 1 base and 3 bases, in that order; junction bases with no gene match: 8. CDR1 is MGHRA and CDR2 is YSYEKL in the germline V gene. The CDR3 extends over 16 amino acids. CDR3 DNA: TGCGCCAGCAGCCAAGGGCCGGGACAGATGAAAGAGACCCAGTACTTC. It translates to CASSQGPGQMKETQYF.

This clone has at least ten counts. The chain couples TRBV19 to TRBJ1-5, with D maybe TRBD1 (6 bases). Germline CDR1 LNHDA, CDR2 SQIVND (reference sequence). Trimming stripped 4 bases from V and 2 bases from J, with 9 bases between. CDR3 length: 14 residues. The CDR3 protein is CASSNAGGNQPQHF. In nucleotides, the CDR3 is TGTGCCAGTAGTAACGCAGGGGGCAATCAGCCCCAGCATTTT.

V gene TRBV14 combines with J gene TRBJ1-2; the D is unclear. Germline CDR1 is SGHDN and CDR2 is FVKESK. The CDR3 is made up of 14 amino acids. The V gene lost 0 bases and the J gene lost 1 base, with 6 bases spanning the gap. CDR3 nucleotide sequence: TGTGCCAGCAGCCAAGATCGGTTTAACTATGGCTACACCTTC. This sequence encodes CASSQDRFNYGYTF.

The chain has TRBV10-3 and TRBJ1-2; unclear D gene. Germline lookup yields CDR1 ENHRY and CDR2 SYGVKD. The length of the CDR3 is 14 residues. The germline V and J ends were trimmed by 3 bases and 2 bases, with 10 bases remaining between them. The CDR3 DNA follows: TGTGCCATCAGTGATGGCAGCGACAACTATGGCTACACCTTC. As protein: CAISDGSDNYGYTF.

The CDR3 bases are TGTGCCAGCCGATCCGGGACTAGCTTCTTGGGGACCCAGTACTTC. It specifies CASRSGTSFLGTQYF. This chain connects TRBV7-3 to TRBJ2-5; 9 bases align to TRBD2. Germline CDR1 SGHTA, CDR2 FQGTGA. The J segment lost 7 bases and the V segment lost 8 bases, leaving 14 bases of the junction unmatched. The CDR3 covers 15 residues.

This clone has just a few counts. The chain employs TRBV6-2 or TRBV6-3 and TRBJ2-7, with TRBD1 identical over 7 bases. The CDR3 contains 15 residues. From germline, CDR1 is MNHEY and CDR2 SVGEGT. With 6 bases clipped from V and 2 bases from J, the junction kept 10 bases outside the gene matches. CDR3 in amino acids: CASSRRQGTTYEQYF. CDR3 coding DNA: TGTGCCAGCAGCCGCAGACAGGGTACCACCTACGAGCAGTACTTC.

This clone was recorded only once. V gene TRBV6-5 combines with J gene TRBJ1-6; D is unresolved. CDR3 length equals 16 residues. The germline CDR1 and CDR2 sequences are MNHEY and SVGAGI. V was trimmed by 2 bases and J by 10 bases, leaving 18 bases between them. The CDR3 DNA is TGTGCCAGCAGTTACGTTGCGGGCTCTGTGGGGTCACCCCTCCACTTT. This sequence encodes CASSYVAGSVGSPLHF.

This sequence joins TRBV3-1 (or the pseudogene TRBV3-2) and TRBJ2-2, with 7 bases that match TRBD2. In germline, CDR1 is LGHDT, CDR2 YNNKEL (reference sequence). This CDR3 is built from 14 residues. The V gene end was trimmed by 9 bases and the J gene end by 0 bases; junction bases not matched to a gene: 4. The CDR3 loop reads CASASGPNTGELFF. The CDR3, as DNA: TGTGCCAGTGCTAGCGGCCCGAACACCGGGGAGCTGTTTTTT.

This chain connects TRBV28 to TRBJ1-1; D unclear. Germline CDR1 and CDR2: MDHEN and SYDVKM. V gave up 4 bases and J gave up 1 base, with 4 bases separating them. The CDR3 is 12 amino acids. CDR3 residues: CASSSGNTEAFF. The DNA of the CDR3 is TGTGCCAGCAGTTCCGGGAACACTGAAGCTTTCTTT.

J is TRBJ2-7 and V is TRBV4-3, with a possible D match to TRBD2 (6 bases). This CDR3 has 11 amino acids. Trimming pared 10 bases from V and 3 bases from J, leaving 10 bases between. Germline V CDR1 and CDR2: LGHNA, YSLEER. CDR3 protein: CATRDFYEQYF. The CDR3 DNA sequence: TGCGCCACCCGGGACTTCTACGAGCAGTACTTC.

The CDR3 is CATSDFGGTEQYF. CDR3 in DNA: TGTGCCACCAGTGATTTCGGCGGGACTGAGCAGTACTTC. The chain has TRBV24-1 and TRBJ2-7, with TRBD2 as a possible D gene (6 bases). Germline CDR1 is KGHDR and CDR2 is SFDVKD. The CDR3 length is 13 residues. The V gene lost 1 base and the J gene lost 7 bases, with 10 bases spanning the gap.

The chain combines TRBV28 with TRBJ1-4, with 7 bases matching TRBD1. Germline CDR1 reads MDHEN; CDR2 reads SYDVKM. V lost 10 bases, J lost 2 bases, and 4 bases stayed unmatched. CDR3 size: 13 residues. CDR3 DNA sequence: TGTGCCACTGTGGGACAGACTAATGAAAAACTGTTTTTT. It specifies CATVGQTNEKLFF.

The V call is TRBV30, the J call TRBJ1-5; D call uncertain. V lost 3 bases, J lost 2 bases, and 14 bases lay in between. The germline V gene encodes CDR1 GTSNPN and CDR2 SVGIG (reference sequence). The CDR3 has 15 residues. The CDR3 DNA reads TGTGCCTGGAGCACCACAGCAGTAGGCAATCAGCCCCAGCATTTT. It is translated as CAWSTTAVGNQPQHF.

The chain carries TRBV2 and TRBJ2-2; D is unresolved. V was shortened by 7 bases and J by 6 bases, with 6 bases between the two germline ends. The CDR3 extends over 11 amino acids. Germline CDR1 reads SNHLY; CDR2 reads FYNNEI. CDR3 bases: TGTGCCAGCAACGACTCCGGGGAGCTGTTTTTT. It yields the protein CASNDSGELFF.

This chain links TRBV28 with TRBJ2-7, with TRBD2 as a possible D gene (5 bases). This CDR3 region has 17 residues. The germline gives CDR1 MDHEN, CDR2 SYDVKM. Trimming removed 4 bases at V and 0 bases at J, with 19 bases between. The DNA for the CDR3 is TGTGCCAGCAGTTCTAACCAATGGACTCCTAACTCCTACGAGCAGTACTTC. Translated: CASSSNQWTPNSYEQYF.

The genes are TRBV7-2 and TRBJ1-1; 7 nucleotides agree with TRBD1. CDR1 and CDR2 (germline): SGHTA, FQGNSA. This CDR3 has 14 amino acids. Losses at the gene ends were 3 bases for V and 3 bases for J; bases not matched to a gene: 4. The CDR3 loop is CASSLDGQDTEAFF. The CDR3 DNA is TGTGCCAGCAGCTTGGACGGACAGGACACTGAAGCTTTCTTT.

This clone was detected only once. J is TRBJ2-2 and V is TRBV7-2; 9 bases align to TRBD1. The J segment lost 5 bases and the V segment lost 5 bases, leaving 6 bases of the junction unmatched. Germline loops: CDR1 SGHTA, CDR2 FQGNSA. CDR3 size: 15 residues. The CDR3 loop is CASSNRGLRTGELFF. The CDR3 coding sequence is TGTGCCAGCAGCAACAGGGGGCTTAGGACCGGGGAGCTGTTTTTT. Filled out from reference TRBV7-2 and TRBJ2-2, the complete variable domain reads GAGVSQSPSNKVTEKGKDVELRCDPISGHTALYWYRQSLGQGLEFLIYFQGNSAPDKSGLPSDRFSAERTGGSVSTLTIQRTQQEDSAVYLCASSNRGLRTGELFFGEGSRLTVL.

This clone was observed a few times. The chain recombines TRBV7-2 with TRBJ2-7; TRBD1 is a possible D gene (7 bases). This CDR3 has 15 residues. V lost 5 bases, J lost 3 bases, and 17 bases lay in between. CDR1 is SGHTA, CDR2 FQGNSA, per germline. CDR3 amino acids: CASSPQGGEYYEQYF. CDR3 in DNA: TGTGCCAGCAGCCCTCAGGGGGGAGAATACTACGAGCAGTACTTC.

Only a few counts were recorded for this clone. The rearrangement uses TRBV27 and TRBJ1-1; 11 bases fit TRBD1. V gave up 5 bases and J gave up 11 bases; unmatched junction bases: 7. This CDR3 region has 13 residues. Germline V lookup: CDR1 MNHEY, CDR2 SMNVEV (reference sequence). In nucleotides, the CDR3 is TGTGCCAGCAGTCACGGACAGGGGGCTAGTGCTTTCTTT. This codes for CASSHGQGASAFF.

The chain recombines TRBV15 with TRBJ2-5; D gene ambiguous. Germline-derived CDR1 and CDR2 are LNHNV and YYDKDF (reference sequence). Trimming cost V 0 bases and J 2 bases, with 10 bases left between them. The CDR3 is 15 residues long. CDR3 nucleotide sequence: TGTGCCACCAGCAGAGAGCGCGTAGCACAAGAGACCCAGTACTTC. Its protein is CATSRERVAQETQYF.

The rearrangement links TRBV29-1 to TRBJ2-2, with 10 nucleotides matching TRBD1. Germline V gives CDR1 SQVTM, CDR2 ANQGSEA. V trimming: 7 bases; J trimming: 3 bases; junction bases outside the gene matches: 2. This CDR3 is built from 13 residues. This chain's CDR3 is CSADRGHTGELFF. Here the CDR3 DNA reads TGCAGCGCTGACAGGGGGCACACCGGGGAGCTGTTTTTT.

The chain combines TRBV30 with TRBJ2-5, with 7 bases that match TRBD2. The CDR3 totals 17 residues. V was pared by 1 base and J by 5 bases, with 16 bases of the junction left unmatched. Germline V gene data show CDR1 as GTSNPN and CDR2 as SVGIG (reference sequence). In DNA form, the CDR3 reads TGTGCCTGGAGTGCGGAGGGAACCGGGCCCGGGGGGGAGACCCAGTACTTC. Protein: CAWSAEGTGPGGETQYF.